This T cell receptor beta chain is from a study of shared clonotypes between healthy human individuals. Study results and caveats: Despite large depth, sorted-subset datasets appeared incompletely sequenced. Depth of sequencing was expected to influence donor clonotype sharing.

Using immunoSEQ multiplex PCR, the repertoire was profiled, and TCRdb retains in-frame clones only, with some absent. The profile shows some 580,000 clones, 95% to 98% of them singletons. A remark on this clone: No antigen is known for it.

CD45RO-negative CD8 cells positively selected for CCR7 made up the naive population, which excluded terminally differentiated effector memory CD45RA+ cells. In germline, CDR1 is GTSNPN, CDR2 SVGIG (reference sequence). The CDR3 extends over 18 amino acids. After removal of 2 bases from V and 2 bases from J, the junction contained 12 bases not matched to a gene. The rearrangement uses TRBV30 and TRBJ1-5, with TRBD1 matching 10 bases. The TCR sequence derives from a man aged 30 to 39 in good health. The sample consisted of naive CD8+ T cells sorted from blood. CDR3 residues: CAWSPPDRGIRGNQPQHF. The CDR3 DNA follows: TGTGCCTGGAGTCCCCCGGACAGGGGGATCCGGGGCAATCAGCCCCAGCATTTT.